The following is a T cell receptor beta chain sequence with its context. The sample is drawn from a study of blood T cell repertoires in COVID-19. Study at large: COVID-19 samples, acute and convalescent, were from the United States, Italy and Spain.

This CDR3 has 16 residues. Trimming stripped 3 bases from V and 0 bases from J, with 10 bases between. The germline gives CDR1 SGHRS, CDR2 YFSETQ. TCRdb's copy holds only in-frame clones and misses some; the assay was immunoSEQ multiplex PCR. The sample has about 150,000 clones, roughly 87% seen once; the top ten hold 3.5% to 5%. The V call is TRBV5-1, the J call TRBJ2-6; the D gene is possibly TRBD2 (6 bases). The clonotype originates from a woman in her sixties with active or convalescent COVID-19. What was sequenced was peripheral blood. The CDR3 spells CASSSGGISGANVLTF. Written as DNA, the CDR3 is TGCGCCAGCAGCTCCGGCGGGATCTCTGGGGCCAACGTCCTGACTTTC.